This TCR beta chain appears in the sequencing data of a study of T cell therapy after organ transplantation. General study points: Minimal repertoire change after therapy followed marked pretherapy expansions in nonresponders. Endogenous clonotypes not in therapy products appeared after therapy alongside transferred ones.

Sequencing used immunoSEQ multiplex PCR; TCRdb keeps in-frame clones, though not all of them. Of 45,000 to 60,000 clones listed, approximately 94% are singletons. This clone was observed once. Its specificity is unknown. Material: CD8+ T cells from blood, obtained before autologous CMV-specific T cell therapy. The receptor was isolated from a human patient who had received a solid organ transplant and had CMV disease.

CDR3 in DNA: TGTGCCAGAAGCTTGTGTTCAGGGCCCACCGGGGAGCTGTTTTTT. Its translation is CARSLCSGPTGELFF. This chain links TRBV5-3 with TRBJ2-2; possibly TRBD1 for D (5 bases). TRBV5-3 is sorted into the ORF group, with uncertain function. Deletions cut 1 base from V and 4 bases from J, with 11 bases between. The CDR3 length is 15 residues.